What follows are 13 T cell receptor beta chains derived from one specimen sequenced in a study of blood T cells in healthy people across ages (dated by TCRdb to about 2015). Receptors were amplified or captured by 5' RACE. Sequenced on an Illumina HiSeq 2500. A second PCR of about 6 to 11 cycles was performed with a sample-barcoded 5' primer and a J-beta primer mix. The public reads were reprocessed in TCRdb via fastp at Q25 and MiXCR, keeping in-frame beta chains. Every entry covers one CDR3 protein and lists the most common genes and DNA from its rows. This sample gives roughly 2 million distinct CDR3 sequences in total; less than 50% of them show up just once. The ten biggest clones cover approximately 2% of the sample. The sample comprised blood. These receptors were taken from a woman between 35 and 50 years old in good health.

The rearrangement joins TRBV5-1 to TRBJ2-7; D might be TRBD2 (6 bases). This CDR3 region has 13 residues. V lost 4 bases and J lost 3, with 11 bases in between. Per germline, CDR1 SGHRS and CDR2 YFSETQ. CDR3 nucleotides: TGCGCCAGCAGCCGCCGGGACTTCTACGAGCAGTACTTC. Translating it yields CASSRRDFYEQYF.

V usage is TRBV5-4 and J usage is TRBJ2-4; D gene uncertain. This CDR3 spans 15 amino acids. Germline CDR1 SGHNT, CDR2 YYREEE (reference sequence). Trimming removed 4 bases at V and 0 bases at J, with 11 bases between. The CDR3 spells CASSPRTEAKNIQYF. CDR3 in DNA: TGTGCCAGCAGCCCTAGGACGGAAGCCAAAAACATTCAGTACTTC.

The rearrangement joins TRBV6-5 to TRBJ2-5, with TRBD2 as a possible D gene (6 bases). Germline assignment: CDR1 MNHEY and CDR2 SVGAGI. CDR3 length: 16 amino acids. V lost 0 bases and J 2 bases, leaving 13 bases between the germline ends. The CDR3 spells CASSYSIAGWQETQYF. CDR3 coding DNA: TGTGCCAGCAGTTACTCAATTGCGGGGTGGCAAGAGACCCAGTACTTC.

About this clonotype itself: The junction differs from germline at one of its ends, possibly a read error. The rearrangement joins TRBV6-2 or TRBV6-3 to TRBJ2-5; D may be TRBD1 (5 bases). From germline, CDR1 is MNHEY and CDR2 SVGEGT. This CDR3 contains 14 residues. The CDR3 sequence: CASSWGGPQETQYF. The CDR3 DNA is TGTGCCAGTAGTTGGGGCGGACCCCAAGAGACCCAGTACTTC.

This clonotype showed up just a few times. The V gene is TRBV5-1, the J gene TRBJ2-3, with 9 bases matching TRBD1. V was clipped by 4 bases and J by 8 bases; unmatched bases: 14. This CDR3 is built from 16 residues. CDR1 is SGHRS, CDR2 YFSETQ, per germline. The CDR3 loop reads CASSGSAGQGIGTQYF. As DNA, the CDR3 is TGCGCCAGCAGCGGATCAGCCGGACAGGGGATAGGTACGCAGTATTTT.

This sequence joins TRBV28 and TRBJ2-2, with a possible D match to TRBD2 (6 bases). Germline CDR1 is MDHEN and CDR2 is SYDVKM. Trimming stripped 8 bases from V and 6 bases from J, with 31 bases between. The CDR3 covers 19 residues. The CDR3 spells CASLSSWIGGEASPGELFF. DNA of the CDR3: TGTGCCAGCCTGAGTAGTTGGATAGGCGGGGAGGCCTCCCCCGGGGAGCTGTTTTTT.

The CDR3 region is CASSALRGRVHEQYF. The CDR3 DNA follows: TGTGCCAGTAGTGCCCTCAGGGGGCGAGTCCACGAGCAGTACTTC. V gene TRBV19 combines with J gene TRBJ2-5; 8 bases line up with TRBD1. The J call could be wrong; TRBJ2-7 is a better fit for the DNA end. Germline V lookup: CDR1 LNHDA, CDR2 SQIVND (reference sequence). CDR3 length equals 15 residues.

This clonotype has more than one count but fewer than ten. This chain uses TRBV20-1 with TRBJ2-7, with 7 positions matching TRBD2. V lost 3 bases to trimming and J lost 3 bases; unmatched junction nucleotides: 5. This CDR3 is built from 13 residues. Germline V lookup: CDR1 DFQATT, CDR2 SNEGSKA (reference sequence). DNA for the CDR3: TGCAGTGCTAGTACGCTAGCGGACTACGAGCAGTACTTC. Protein: CSASTLADYEQYF.

The rearrangement links TRBV6-2 or TRBV6-3 to TRBJ2-1; 7 bases match TRBD2. Germline V gives CDR1 MNHEY, CDR2 SVGEGT. The CDR3 spans 16 residues. V lost 6 bases, J lost 6 bases, and 14 bases stayed unmatched. This CDR3 reads CASSRPTASGINEQFF. The CDR3 DNA follows: TGTGCCAGCAGCCGCCCCACGGCTAGCGGAATCAATGAGCAGTTCTTC.

The gene calls are TRBV27 and TRBJ2-7; no clear D. The CDR3 consists of 13 residues. Germline V gives CDR1 MNHEY, CDR2 SMNVEV (reference sequence). V lost 3 bases, J lost 4 bases, and 10 bases lay in between. The CDR3 here is CASSLWGFYEQYF. The CDR3 DNA sequence: TGTGCCAGCAGTTTGTGGGGTTTTTACGAGCAGTACTTC.

In its sample, this clonotype was seen a few times. The rearrangement joins TRBV20-1 to TRBJ2-7, with a weak D call TRBD1 (7 bases). The tail of the sequence fits TRBJ2-5 better, so the J call may be wrong. This CDR3 has 12 amino acids. Germline assignment: CDR1 DFQATT and CDR2 SNEGSKA (reference sequence). CDR3 sequence: CSASSGGETQYF. As DNA, the CDR3 is TGCAGTGCTAGTTCAGGGGGGGAGACCCAGTACTTC.

The rearrangement joins TRBV4-3 to TRBJ2-5, with D perhaps matching TRBD1 or TRBD2 (5 bases each). The V end lost 2 bases, the J end lost 11 bases, and 21 bases lay between the germline ends. The CDR3 loop spans 15 amino acids. Germline lookup yields CDR1 LGHNA and CDR2 YSLEER. The CDR3 region is CASSQQRDGSYDQYF. CDR3 nucleotides: TGCGCCAGCAGCCAACAAAGGGACGGTTCCTACGATCAGTACTTC.

This chain uses TRBV29-1 with TRBJ2-5; maybe TRBD2 (5 bases). CDR3 length equals 15 residues. V gave up 0 bases and J gave up 9 bases, with 20 bases separating them. The germline V gene encodes CDR1 SQVTM and CDR2 ANQGSEA. The CDR3 loop is CSVEELARTPRAQYF. For the CDR3, the DNA is TGCAGCGTTGAAGAATTAGCGAGAACTCCCAGAGCCCAGTACTTC.